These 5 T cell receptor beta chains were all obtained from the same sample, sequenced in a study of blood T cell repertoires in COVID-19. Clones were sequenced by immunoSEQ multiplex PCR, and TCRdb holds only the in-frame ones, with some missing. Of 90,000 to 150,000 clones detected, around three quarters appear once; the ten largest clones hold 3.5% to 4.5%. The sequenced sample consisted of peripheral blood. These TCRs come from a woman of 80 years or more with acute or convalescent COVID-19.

CDR3 sequence reads: CASSHLLAGQRNEQFF. CDR3 bases: TGCGCCAGCAGCCACCTACTAGCGGGACAGCGAAATGAGCAGTTCTTC. V usage is TRBV4-1 and J usage is TRBJ2-1; 10 bases align to TRBD2. This CDR3 region has 16 residues. V shed 3 bases, J shed 7 bases, and the junction held 9 bases outside the gene matches. Germline V CDR1 and CDR2: MGHRA, YSYEKL.

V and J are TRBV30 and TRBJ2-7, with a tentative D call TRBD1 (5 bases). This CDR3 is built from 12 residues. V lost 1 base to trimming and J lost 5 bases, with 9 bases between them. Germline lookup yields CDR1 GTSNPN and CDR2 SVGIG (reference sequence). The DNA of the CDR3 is TGTGCCTGGAGTGGGTTAGGGGACGAGCAGTACTTC. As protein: CAWSGLGDEQYF. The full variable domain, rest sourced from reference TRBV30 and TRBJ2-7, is SQTIHQWPATLVQPVGSPLSLECTVEGTSNPNLYWYRQAAGRGLQLLFYSVGIGQISSEVPQNLSASRPQDRQFILSSKKLLLSDSGFYLCAWSGLGDEQYFGPGTRLTVT.

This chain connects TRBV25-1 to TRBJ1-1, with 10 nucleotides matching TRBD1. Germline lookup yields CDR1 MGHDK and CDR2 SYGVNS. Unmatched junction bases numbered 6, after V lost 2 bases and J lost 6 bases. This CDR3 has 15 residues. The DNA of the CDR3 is TGTGCCAGCAGTGAAGGGGGACAGGGGAAATCTGAAGCTTTCTTT. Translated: CASSEGGQGKSEAFF.

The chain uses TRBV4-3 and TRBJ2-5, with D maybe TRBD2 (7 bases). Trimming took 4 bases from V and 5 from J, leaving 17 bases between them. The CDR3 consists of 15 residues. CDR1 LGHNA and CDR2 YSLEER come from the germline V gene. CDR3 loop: CASSPGGRQVETQYF. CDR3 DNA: TGCGCCAGCAGCCCCGGGGGGCGACAGGTGGAGACCCAGTACTTC.

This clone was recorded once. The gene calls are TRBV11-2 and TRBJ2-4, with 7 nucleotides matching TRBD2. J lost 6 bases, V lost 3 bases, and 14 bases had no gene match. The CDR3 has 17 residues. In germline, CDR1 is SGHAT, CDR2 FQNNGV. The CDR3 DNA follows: TGTGCCAGCAGCTTGACCCGGGAGGCAGCCGGAGGAAACATTCAGTACTTC. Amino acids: CASSLTREAAGGNIQYF.